The 8 T cell receptor beta chains below all came from one sample that was sequenced in a study of sequential checkpoint blockade in melanoma. Treatment specified: randomized to nivolumab then ipilimumab (arm A) or the reverse (arm B). Sequencing was performed with immunoSEQ multiplex PCR; in TCRdb, only in-frame clones are kept and a portion is missing. The sample contains around 3,400 clones, 24% of which appear only once. The sequencing used tumor tissue (inferred from file names), collected from a patient given nivolumab and ipilimumab in sequence. Receptors originate from a human donor with melanoma.

This clone was seen only a few times. This chain uses TRBV6-4 with TRBJ1-1; D not resolved. The V and J ends lost 10 bases and 2 bases respectively, with 8 bases between them. Germline CDR1 MRHNA, CDR2 SNTAGT. CDR3 length: 11 amino acids. The CDR3 nucleotides read TGTGCCACGCGGGGAAACACTGAAGCTTTCTTT. Translation gives CATRGNTEAFF.

This clone showed up many times. The rearrangement joins TRBV6-8 to TRBJ2-7; 9 bases map to TRBD2. Germline V gene lookup returns CDR1 MNHGY and CDR2 SAAAGT. The CDR3 is made up of 15 amino acids. V dropped 1 base and J dropped 6; count of bases not matched to a gene: 7. CDR3 region: CASSYFLAGTSEQYF. The CDR3 DNA reads TGTGCCAGCAGTTACTTTCTAGCGGGGACTAGCGAGCAGTACTTC.

This clone was seen a few times. The gene calls are TRBV6-8 and TRBJ1-6; 10 bases fit TRBD1. The V and J ends lost 2 bases and 7 bases, in that order; junction bases with no gene match: 17. The CDR3 loop spans 20 amino acids. The germline V gene has CDR1 MNHGY and CDR2 SAAAGT. This CDR3 reads CASSYAPGTGDSPGNSPLHF. CDR3 nucleotide sequence: TGTGCCAGCAGTTACGCCCCGGGGACAGGGGACTCACCTGGGAATTCACCCCTCCACTTT.

The chain joins TRBV6-8 to TRBJ1-5, with D hard to call. The CDR3 runs to 13 residues. Trimming left V 8 bases short and J 5 bases short, with 13 bases between. Germline V gene data show CDR1 as MNHGY and CDR2 as SAAAGT. The CDR3: CASFNGEDQPQHF. CDR3 nucleotides: TGTGCCAGCTTCAATGGGGAGGATCAGCCCCAGCATTTT.

The chain recombines TRBV6-8 with TRBJ2-3; a weak D match, TRBD2 (5 bases). V gave up 6 bases and J gave up 10 bases, with 20 bases separating them. Germline CDR1 MNHGY, CDR2 SAAAGT. This CDR3 contains 14 residues. The CDR3 spells CASSPNVHKRPQYF. The DNA of the CDR3 is TGTGCCAGCAGCCCCAACGTACACAAGCGGCCGCAGTATTTT.

This clone is large in the sample. This chain uses TRBV11-3 with TRBJ2-3, with TRBD2 matching 14 bases. Germline loops: CDR1 SGHNT, CDR2 YENEEA. Losses at the gene ends were 5 bases for V and 5 bases for J; bases not matched to a gene: 6. The CDR3 covers 16 residues. CDR3: CASSQTSGGAIDTQYF. For the CDR3, the DNA is TGTGCCAGCAGCCAGACTAGCGGGGGGGCCATAGATACGCAGTATTTT.

In DNA, the CDR3 is TGTGCCAGTAGTATATCAGGGGCGGCCCCTGAAGCTTTCTTT. The encoded protein is CASSISGAAPEAFF. V is TRBV19 and J is TRBJ1-1; TRBD1 is a possible D gene (6 bases). This CDR3 has 14 residues. In germline, CDR1 is LNHDA, CDR2 SQIVND (reference sequence). V lost 2 bases, J lost 6 bases, and 13 bases lay in between.

The genes are TRBV18 and TRBJ2-7, with D possibly TRBD2 on 7 matching bases. Trimming shortened V by 3 bases and J by 5 bases, and 14 bases separated the two germline ends. This CDR3 is 14 amino acids long. From germline, CDR1 is KGHSH and CDR2 LQKENI. CDR3 sequence (DNA): TGTGCCAGCTCACCGGCGGGGGCGTTCAACGAGCAGTACTTC. Residues: CASSPAGAFNEQYF.